This TCR beta chain was sequenced in a study of regulatory T cells in long-lasting Graves disease. Overall study results and limits: Persistent Graves' patients possessed reduced TCR diversity relative to recently diagnosed ones. Persistent disease was characterized by preferential usage of TRBV28, TRBJ1-2 and TRBJ2-5.

Sample time point: newly diagnosed GD, antithyroid drugs for less than 3 months. PBMC-derived RNA was used for the TCR library. HTBI primers from iRepertoire and Arm-PCR of CDR3 regions yielded the TCR beta libraries. How the authors handled the data: The samples yielded about 63 TRBV and 13 to 15 TRBJ segments. TCRdb itself ran the multiplex PCR reads through MiXCR, one entry per CDR3 protein. None of the V and J calls come from the authors' own analysis; TCRdb made them. The sample shows around 420,000 distinct CDR3 sequences, about 15% of them seen only once. Details on this clonotype: No antigen is known for it.

From germline, CDR1 is SEHNR and CDR2 FQNEAQ (reference sequence). The CDR3 contains 15 residues. Trimming removed 7 bases from V and 3 bases from J; junction bases left unmatched: 6. These data also featured in a second study, about T cells in Graves' hyperthyroidism and ophthalmopathy. Per that study: Clinicians diagnosed patients from clinical symptoms, serum thyroxine and TRAb, thyroid ultrasound and orbital computed tomography.

Specimen: peripheral blood mononuclear cells (PBMCs), collected at new diagnosis, from a patient treated with antithyroid drugs. This receptor was obtained from a woman aged 40-49 years with Graves disease. The genes are TRBV7-9 and TRBJ2-1, with 10 bases that match TRBD1. In DNA form, the CDR3 reads TGTGCCAGCACCGCGGGACAGGGGATCTACAATGAGCAGTTCTTC. Translating gives CASTAGQGIYNEQFF.